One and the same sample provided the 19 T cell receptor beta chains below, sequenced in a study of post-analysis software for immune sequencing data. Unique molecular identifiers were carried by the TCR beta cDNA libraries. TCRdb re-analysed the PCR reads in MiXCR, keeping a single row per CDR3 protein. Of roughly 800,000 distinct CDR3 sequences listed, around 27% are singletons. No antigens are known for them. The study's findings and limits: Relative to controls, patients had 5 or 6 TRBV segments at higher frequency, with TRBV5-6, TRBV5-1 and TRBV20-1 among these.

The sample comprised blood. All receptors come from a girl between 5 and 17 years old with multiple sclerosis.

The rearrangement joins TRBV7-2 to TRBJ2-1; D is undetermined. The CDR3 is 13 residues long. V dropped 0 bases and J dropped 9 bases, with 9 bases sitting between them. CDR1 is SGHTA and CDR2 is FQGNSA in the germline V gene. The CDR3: CASSLALGTEQFF. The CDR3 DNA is TGTGCCAGCAGCTTAGCGTTGGGCACTGAGCAGTTCTTC.

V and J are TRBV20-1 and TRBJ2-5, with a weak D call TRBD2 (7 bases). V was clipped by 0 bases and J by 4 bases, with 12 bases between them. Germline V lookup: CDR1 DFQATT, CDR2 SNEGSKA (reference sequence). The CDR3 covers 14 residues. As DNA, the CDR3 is TGCAGTGCTAGAGACGCAGGGGAGGGAGAGACCCAGTACTTC. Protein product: CSARDAGEGETQYF.

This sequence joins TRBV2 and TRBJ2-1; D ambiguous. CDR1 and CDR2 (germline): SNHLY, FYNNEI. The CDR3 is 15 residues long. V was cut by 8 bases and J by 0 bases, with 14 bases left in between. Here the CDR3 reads CASRKASSSYNEQFF. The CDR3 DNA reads TGTGCCAGCCGCAAGGCGTCTAGCTCCTACAATGAGCAGTTCTTC.

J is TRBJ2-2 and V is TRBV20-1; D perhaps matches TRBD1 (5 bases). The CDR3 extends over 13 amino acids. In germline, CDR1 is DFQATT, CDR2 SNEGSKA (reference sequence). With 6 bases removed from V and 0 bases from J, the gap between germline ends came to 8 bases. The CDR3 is CSAQTANTGELFF. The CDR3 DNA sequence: TGCAGTGCGCAGACAGCGAACACCGGGGAGCTGTTTTTT.

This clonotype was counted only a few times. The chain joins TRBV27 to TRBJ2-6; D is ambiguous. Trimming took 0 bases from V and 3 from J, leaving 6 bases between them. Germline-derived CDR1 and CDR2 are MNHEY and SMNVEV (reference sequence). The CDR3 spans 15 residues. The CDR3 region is CASSLSGFGANVLTF. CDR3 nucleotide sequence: TGTGCCAGCAGTTTATCGGGGTTTGGGGCCAACGTCCTGACTTTC.

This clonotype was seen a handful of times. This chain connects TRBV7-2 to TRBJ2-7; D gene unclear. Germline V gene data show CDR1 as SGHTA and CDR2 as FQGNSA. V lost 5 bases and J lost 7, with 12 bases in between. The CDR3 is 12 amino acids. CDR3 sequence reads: CASSPLLGEQYF. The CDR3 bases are TGTGCCAGCAGCCCCTTGTTGGGGGAGCAGTACTTC.

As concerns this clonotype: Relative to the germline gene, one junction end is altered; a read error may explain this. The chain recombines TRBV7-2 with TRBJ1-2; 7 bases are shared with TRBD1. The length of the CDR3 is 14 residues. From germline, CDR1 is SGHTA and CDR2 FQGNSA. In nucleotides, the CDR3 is TGTGTCAGCAGCTTAGGTTCAGGGGGCTATGGCTACACCTTC. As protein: CVSSLGSGGYGYTF. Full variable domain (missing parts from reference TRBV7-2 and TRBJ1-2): GAGVSQSPSNKVTEKGKDVELRCDPISGHTALYWYRQSLGQGLEFLIYFQGNSAPDKSGLPSDRFSAERTGGSVSTLTIQRTQQEDSAVYLCVSSLGSGGYGYTFGSGTRLTVV.

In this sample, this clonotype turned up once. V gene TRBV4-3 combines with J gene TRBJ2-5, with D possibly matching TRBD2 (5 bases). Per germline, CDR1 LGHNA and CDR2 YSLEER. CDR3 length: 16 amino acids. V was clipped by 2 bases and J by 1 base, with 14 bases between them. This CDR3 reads CASSQKELRGQETQYF. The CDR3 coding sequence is TGCGCCAGCAGCCAAAAGGAACTACGGGGCCAAGAGACCCAGTACTTC.

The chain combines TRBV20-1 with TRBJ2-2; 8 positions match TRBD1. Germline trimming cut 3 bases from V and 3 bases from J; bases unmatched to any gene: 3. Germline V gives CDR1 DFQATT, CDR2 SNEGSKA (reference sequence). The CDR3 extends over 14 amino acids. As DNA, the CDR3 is TGCAGTGCTAGGGACAGGGCCCACACCGGGGAGCTGTTTTTT. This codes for CSARDRAHTGELFF.

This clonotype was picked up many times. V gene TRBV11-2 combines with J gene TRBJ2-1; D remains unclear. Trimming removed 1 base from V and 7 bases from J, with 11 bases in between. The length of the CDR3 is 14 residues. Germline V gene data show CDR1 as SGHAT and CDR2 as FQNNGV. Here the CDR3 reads CASSLVLRVNEQFF. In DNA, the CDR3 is TGTGCCAGCAGCTTAGTACTTCGGGTAAATGAGCAGTTCTTC. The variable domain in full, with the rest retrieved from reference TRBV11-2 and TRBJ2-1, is EAGVAQSPRYKIIEKRQSVAFWCNPISGHATLYWYQQILGQGPKLLIQFQNNGVVDDSQLPKDRFSAERLKGVDSTLKIQPAKLEDSAVYLCASSLVLRVNEQFFGPGTRLTVL.

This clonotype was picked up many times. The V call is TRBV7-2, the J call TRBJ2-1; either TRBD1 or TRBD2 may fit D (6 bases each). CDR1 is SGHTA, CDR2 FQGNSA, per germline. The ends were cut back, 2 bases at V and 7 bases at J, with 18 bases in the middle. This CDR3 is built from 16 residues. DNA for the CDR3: TGTGCCAGCAGCTTAATTAGCGGAGGGGGTGCGAATGAGCAGTTCTTC. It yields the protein CASSLISGGGANEQFF.

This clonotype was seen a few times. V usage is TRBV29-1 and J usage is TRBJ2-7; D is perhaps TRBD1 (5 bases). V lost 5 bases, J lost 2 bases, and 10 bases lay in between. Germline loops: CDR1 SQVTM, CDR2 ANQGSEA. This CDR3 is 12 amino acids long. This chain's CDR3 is CSVRDSPYEQYF. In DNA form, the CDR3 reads TGCAGCGTTCGCGACAGCCCCTACGAGCAGTACTTC.

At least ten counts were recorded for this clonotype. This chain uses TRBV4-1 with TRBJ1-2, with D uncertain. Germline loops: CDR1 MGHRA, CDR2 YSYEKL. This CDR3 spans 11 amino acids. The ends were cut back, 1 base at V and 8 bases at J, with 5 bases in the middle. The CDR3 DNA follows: TGCGCCAGCAGCCAAGGTAGAGGCTACACCTTC. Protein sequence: CASSQGRGYTF.

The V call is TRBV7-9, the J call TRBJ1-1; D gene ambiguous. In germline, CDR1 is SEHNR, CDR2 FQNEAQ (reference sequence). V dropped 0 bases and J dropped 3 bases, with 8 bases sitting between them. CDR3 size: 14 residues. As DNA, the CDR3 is TGTGCCAGCAGCTTAGCGCTACGGGACACTGAAGCTTTCTTT. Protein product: CASSLALRDTEAFF.

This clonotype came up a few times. CDR3 loop: CASSQGTGGGQPQHF. CDR3 DNA sequence: TGTGCCAGCAGCCAAGGGACAGGGGGTGGGCAGCCCCAGCATTTT. The rearrangement joins TRBV4-2 to TRBJ1-5, with 10 bases identical to TRBD1. Germline V gives CDR1 LGHNA, CDR2 YNFKEQ. The CDR3 loop spans 15 amino acids. V dropped 1 base and J dropped 7; count of bases not matched to a gene: 4.

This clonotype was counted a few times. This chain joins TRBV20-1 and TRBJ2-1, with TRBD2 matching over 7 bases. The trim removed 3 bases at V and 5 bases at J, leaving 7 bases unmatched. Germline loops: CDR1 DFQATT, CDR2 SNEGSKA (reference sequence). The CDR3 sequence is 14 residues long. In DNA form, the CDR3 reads TGCAGTGCTAGTCGGGGGAGGGCCGACAATGAGCAGTTCTTC. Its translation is CSASRGRADNEQFF.

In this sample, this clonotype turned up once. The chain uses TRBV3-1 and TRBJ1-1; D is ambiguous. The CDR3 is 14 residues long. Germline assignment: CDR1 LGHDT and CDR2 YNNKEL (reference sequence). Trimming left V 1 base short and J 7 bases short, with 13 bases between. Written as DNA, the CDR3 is TGTGCCAGCAGCCAAGTGGGGTTTAGCGGTGAAGCTTTCTTT. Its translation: CASSQVGFSGEAFF. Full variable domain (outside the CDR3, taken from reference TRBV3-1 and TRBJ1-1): DTAVSQTPKYLVTQMGNDKSIKCEQNLGHDTMYWYKQDSKKFLKIMFSYNNKELIINETVPNRFSPKSPDKAHLNLHINSLELGDSAVYFCASSQVGFSGEAFFGQGTRLTVV.

The CDR3 sequence is CSVALHPGAPEAFF. In DNA, the CDR3 is TGCAGCGTCGCCTTGCACCCAGGTGCCCCTGAAGCTTTCTTT. The chain carries TRBV29-1 and TRBJ1-1; D not resolved. V shed 6 bases and J shed 6 bases, with 20 bases lying between them. This CDR3 contains 14 residues. The V gene's germline CDR1 is SQVTM and CDR2 ANQGSEA.

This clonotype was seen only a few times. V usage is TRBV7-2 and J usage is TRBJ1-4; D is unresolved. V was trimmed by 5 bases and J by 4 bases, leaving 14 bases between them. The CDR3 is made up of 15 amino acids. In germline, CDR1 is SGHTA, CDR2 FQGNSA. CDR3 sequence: CASSKPGSYNEKLFF. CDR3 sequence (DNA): TGTGCCAGCAGCAAGCCGGGGTCCTATAATGAAAAACTGTTTTTT.